This passage covers 2 T cell receptor beta chains from one sample sequenced in a study of technical replicates of blood from a handful of donors. The data were produced by immunoSEQ multiplex PCR, yet TCRdb's version contains in-frame clones alone and is incomplete. The table has 7,500 to 9,500 clones, 85% to 90% seen once. The source material was PBMCs. All receptors derive from a human donor in good health.

A single count supports this clone. This chain connects TRBV6-5 to TRBJ2-2; perhaps TRBD1 as D (6 bases). This CDR3 comprises 16 residues. Germline assignment: CDR1 MNHEY and CDR2 SVGAGI. Trimming took 2 bases from V and 0 from J, leaving 10 bases between them. The CDR3 DNA is TGTGCCAGCAGTTACCCCGGACAGCCGAACACCGGGGAGCTGTTTTTT. The encoded protein is CASSYPGQPNTGELFF.

This chain connects TRBV30 to TRBJ1-2, with D possibly matching TRBD1 (6 bases). The CDR3 covers 12 residues. Germline V gene lookup returns CDR1 GTSNPN and CDR2 SVGIG (reference sequence). With 3 bases removed from V and 5 bases from J, the gap between germline ends came to 10 bases. As DNA, the CDR3 is TGTGCCTGGAGCCCACAGGGATATGGCTACACCTTC. Amino acid sequence: CAWSPQGYGYTF.